A selection of T cell receptor beta chains follows, all from one sample in a study of blood T cells in healthy people across ages. TCRdb re-called the 5' RACE reads through MiXCR, storing one row per CDR3 protein. The sample lists hundreds of thousands of distinct CDR3 sequences; roughly 58% were seen once. The sample taken for sequencing was blood. The receptor source for this set is a man in his 60s in good health. The CDR3 runs from the conserved cysteine through the conserved F or W. The order of the fields is V gene, J gene, D gene, clone size, CDR3 protein, CDR3 DNA. The D gene is left open where the match is weak. For some rows the clone size is stated as once, few or many, or as a class when expanded; others skip it.

TRBV6-7	TRBJ2-5	TRBD1	.	CASRRTGKETQYF	TGTGCCAGCAGGCGGACAGGCAAAGAGACCCAGTACTTC
TRBV20-1	TRBJ2-7	.	few	CSATGEGSLYEQYF	TGCAGTGCTACAGGGGAAGGTTCCCTTTACGAGCAGTACTTC
TRBV20-1	TRBJ2-7	TRBD1	.	CSARTGGIYEQYF	TGCAGTGCGAGGACAGGGGGTATCTACGAGCAGTACTTC
TRBV2	TRBJ2-3	.	.	CASAEGPSTDTQYF	TGTGCCAGCGCCGAGGGCCCTAGCACAGATACGCAGTATTTT
TRBV3-1	TRBJ1-1	.	.	CASSTSGGAEAFF	TGTGCCAGCAGCACCTCGGGGGGGGCTGAAGCTTTCTTT
TRBV9	TRBJ2-3	TRBD1	.	CASSDRRDRAADTQYF	TGTGCCAGCAGCGACCGCCGGGACAGGGCGGCAGATACGCAGTATTTT
TRBV7-2	TRBJ1-2	.	.	CASSTYTSRFGYTF	TGTGCCAGCAGCACTTATACCAGCAGGTTTGGCTACACCTTC
TRBV18	TRBJ1-2	.	.	CASSRSPELDGSNYGYTF	TGTGCCAGCTCACGATCTCCTGAGTTAGACGGTTCTAACTATGGCTACACCTTC
TRBV5-1	TRBJ2-5	.	few	CASRPRLGRETQYF	TGCGCCAGCAGGCCCCGACTAGGTCGGGAGACCCAGTACTTC
TRBV28	TRBJ1-4	.	.	CASKGSATNEKLFF	TGTGCCAGCAAGGGGAGTGCAACTAATGAAAAACTGTTTTTT
TRBV7-9	TRBJ2-7	.	.	CASSLGESEQYF	TGTGCCAGTAGCTTAGGGGAGTCCGAGCAGTACTTC
TRBV7-2	TRBJ1-1	.	.	CASREGGAMNTEAFF	TGTGCCAGCAGGGAGGGAGGAGCTATGAACACTGAAGCTTTCTTT
TRBV20-1	TRBJ2-1	TRBD1	.	CSALRGDRADNEQFF	TGCAGTGCGCTAAGGGGGGACAGGGCAGACAATGAGCAGTTCTTC
TRBV20-1	TRBJ2-3	TRBD2	.	CSALRGERGPTDTQYF	TGCAGTGCCTTAAGGGGAGAGCGGGGTCCCACAGATACGCAGTATTTT
TRBV6-5	TRBJ1-1	TRBD1	few	CASSYPGQGLTEAFF	TGTGCCAGCAGTTACCCCGGACAGGGGCTCACTGAAGCTTTCTTT
TRBV7-2	TRBJ2-7	.	few	CASTPEAIEYPQYF	TGTGCCAGCACCCCAGAGGCCATAGAATACCCCCAGTACTTC
TRBV6-4	TRBJ2-7	.	.	CASSDSRYF	TGTGCCAGCAGTGACTCACGGTACTTC
TRBV7-9	TRBJ2-3	.	few	CASSLGVGRWGTDTQYF	TGTGCCAGCAGCTTAGGAGTGGGTCGGTGGGGCACAGATACGCAGTATTTT
TRBV7-2	TRBJ2-3	.	.	CASSLKHRRTDTQYF	TGTGCCAGCAGCTTAAAGCACAGACGCACAGATACGCAGTATTTT
TRBV6-5	TRBJ1-2	.	.	CASSYDAGRNYGYTF	TGTGCCAGCAGTTACGATGCGGGACGGAACTATGGCTACACCTTC
TRBV6-1	TRBJ2-1	TRBD2	.	CASSGLTSGGRGEQFF	TGTGCCAGCAGTGGCCTGACTAGCGGGGGGCGGGGTGAGCAGTTCTTC
TRBV3-1	TRBJ1-2	.	.	CASSQATDYGYTF	TGTGCCAGCAGCCAAGCCACAGACTATGGCTACACCTTC
TRBV6-1	TRBJ2-3	TRBD2	.	CASSEQPSGSTDTQYF	TGTGCCAGCAGTGAACAGCCTAGCGGTAGCACAGATACGCAGTATTTT
TRBV20-1	TRBJ1-2	TRBD1	.	CSAREQQGSIYGYTF	TGCAGTGCTAGAGAACAACAGGGGAGCATCTATGGCTACACCTTC
TRBV10-3	TRBJ2-1	TRBD2	.	CAISATSGTNEQFF	TGTGCCATCAGTGCGACTAGCGGTACGAATGAGCAGTTCTTC
TRBV6-6	TRBJ2-3	.	.	CASSYSRIDTGGQYF	TGTGCCAGCAGTTACTCGAGGATCGACACCGGGGGGCAGTATTTT
TRBV5-1	TRBJ2-7	.	.	CASSLGTGREGEQYF	TGCGCCAGCAGCCTGGGGACAGGTCGGGAGGGCGAGCAGTACTTC
TRBV5-1	TRBJ2-1	.	.	CASSLGSGVGSYNEQFF	TGCGCCAGCAGCTTGGGGTCAGGCGTCGGGTCCTACAATGAGCAGTTCTTC
TRBV7-8	TRBJ2-5	TRBD2	few	CASSLEWGGVPMGETQYF	TGTGCCAGCAGCTTAGAGTGGGGGGGAGTACCGATGGGGGAGACCCAGTACTTC
TRBV15	TRBJ2-3	.	.	CATGRRVPDTQYF	TGTGCCACCGGGAGGAGGGTCCCAGATACGCAGTATTTT
TRBV6-5	TRBJ2-1	.	.	CASSYSDRGLYNEQFF	TGTGCCAGCAGTTACTCGGACAGAGGGCTCTACAATGAGCAGTTCTTC
TRBV12-3/TRBV12-4	TRBJ1-6	.	.	CASSLDFPDSPLHF	TGTGCCAGCAGTTTGGACTTCCCAGACTCACCCCTCCACTTT
TRBV5-1	TRBJ1-2	TRBD1	.	CASSLAGTGGEGYTF	TGCGCCAGCAGCTTGGCCGGGACAGGGGGCGAGGGCTACACCTTC
TRBV7-2	TRBJ1-6	.	few	CASSSGGYSPLHF	TGTGCCAGCAGCTCCGGCGGATATTCACCCCTCCACTTT
TRBV10-3	TRBJ2-7	.	few	CAISTYEQYF	TGTGCCATCAGTACCTACGAGCAGTACTTC
TRBV9	TRBJ2-1	.	.	CASSATPSSYNEQFF	TGTGCCAGCAGCGCTACCCCCTCGTCCTACAATGAGCAGTTCTTC
TRBV10-2	TRBJ2-7	.	.	CASRGGRVDEQYF	TGCGCCAGCAGGGGGGGCAGGGTCGACGAGCAGTACTTC
TRBV29-1	TRBJ1-4	.	few	CSGRWGGNEKLFF	TGCAGCGGACGGTGGGGGGGTAATGAAAAACTGTTTTTT
TRBV9	TRBJ2-2	TRBD1	.	CASSTGGTGELFF	TGTGCCAGCAGCACAGGGGGCACCGGGGAGCTGTTTTTT
TRBV7-2	TRBJ2-5	.	few	CASSLGGSGGETQYF	TGTGCCAGCAGCTTAGGGGGCAGCGGTGGGGAGACCCAGTACTTC
TRBV12-3/TRBV12-4	TRBJ1-2	TRBD1	once	CASSPQGGVGYTF	TGTGCCAGCAGCCCCCAGGGGGGGGTTGGCTACACCTTC
TRBV13	TRBJ2-1	.	.	CASSPRRGSSYNEQFF	TGTGCCAGCAGCCCCCGGCGGGGAAGCTCCTACAATGAGCAGTTCTTC
TRBV12-3/TRBV12-4	TRBJ2-3	.	.	CASSLRGHYGTQYF	TGTGCCAGCAGTCTCCGCGGCCACTACGGTACGCAGTATTTT
TRBV7-2	TRBJ2-1	.	few	CASSLARGGNEQFF	TGTGCCAGCAGCTTAGCCAGGGGTGGCAATGAGCAGTTCTTC
TRBV7-2	TRBJ2-1	.	.	CASSLVGVPLGNEQFF	TGTGCCAGCAGCTTAGTAGGAGTCCCTCTGGGCAATGAGCAGTTCTTC
TRBV5-1	TRBJ2-3	TRBD1	once	CASSWDRAGTDTQYF	TGCGCCAGCAGCTGGGACAGGGCGGGCACAGATACGCAGTATTTT
TRBV28	TRBJ1-6	.	many	CASSPGTALGSPLHF	TGTGCCAGCAGTCCAGGGACCGCCTTGGGTTCACCCCTCCACTTT
TRBV4-2	TRBJ1-2	TRBD1	.	CASSPDRDRSNYGYTF	TGTGCCAGCAGCCCCGACCGGGACAGATCGAACTATGGCTACACCTTC
TRBV20-1	TRBJ2-7	.	few	CSASLNYEQYF	TGCAGTGCTAGTCTCAACTACGAGCAGTACTTC
TRBV7-9	TRBJ1-1	TRBD1	.	CASSRDSLNTEAFF	TGTGCCAGCAGCAGGGACAGTCTGAACACTGAAGCTTTCTTT
TRBV11-2	TRBJ2-3	.	.	CASSVFPSTDTQYF	TGTGCCAGCAGCGTATTTCCTAGCACAGATACGCAGTATTTT
TRBV27	TRBJ2-5	.	.	CASRRLVPGETQYF	TGTGCCAGCAGACGCCTCGTACCGGGGGAGACCCAGTACTTC
TRBV20-1	TRBJ2-1	TRBD2	.	CSAGPMGGTYNEQFF	TGCAGTGCTGGACCAATGGGGGGGACCTACAATGAGCAGTTCTTC